Listed below are T cell receptor beta chains from one sample, sequenced in a study of shared clonotypes between healthy human individuals. Sequenced by immunoSEQ multiplex PCR; TCRdb stores in-frame clones only, minus some. The table records over a million clones, approximately 78% of them present only once. Sequenced: memory CD4+ T cells from PBMCs. The receptors shown here come from a man aged 18 to 30 in good health. Some clones in this sample may be carry-over from other donors' samples. The CDR3 runs from the conserved cysteine through the conserved F or W. A D gene is named only where the DNA matches it firmly. Rows may omit the clone size; those that give it use once, few, many or a size class.

size | J | V | D | CDR3 | DNA
. | TRBJ1-2 | TRBV7-8 | . | CASSFQGGGYGYTF | TGTGCCAGCAGCTTTCAGGGCGGGGGCTATGGCTACACCTTC
. | TRBJ2-2 | TRBV6-5 | TRBD1 | CASRDRRNTGELFF | TGTGCCAGCCGGGACAGGAGAAACACCGGGGAGCTGTTTTTT
. | TRBJ2-5 | TRBV28 | . | CASSSGNFVSSWQTQYF | TGTGCCAGCAGTTCTGGCAACTTCGTTAGTTCCTGGCAGACCCAGTACTTC
. | TRBJ1-4 | TRBV6-4 | . | CASSASMATNEKLFF | TGTGCCAGCAGTGCCTCAATGGCAACTAATGAAAAACTGTTTTTT
. | TRBJ1-1 | TRBV29-1 | . | CSVEDQDTEAFF | TGCAGCGTTGAAGATCAGGACACTGAAGCTTTCTTT
. | TRBJ1-2 | TRBV9 | TRBD1 | CASSANPTGINGYTF | TGTGCCAGCAGCGCCAACCCGACAGGGATCAATGGCTACACCTTC
once | TRBJ1-4 | TRBV7-2 | . | CASTGRGAATNEKLFF | TGTGCCAGCACCGGCCGTGGGGCTGCAACTAATGAAAAACTGTTTTTT
. | TRBJ2-1 | TRBV10-3 | . | CAISRGDSPEQFF | TGTGCCATCAGCAGGGGGGACTCGCCTGAGCAGTTCTTC
. | TRBJ1-4 | TRBV7-9 | TRBD1 | CASSFQGAKEKLFF | TGTGCCAGCAGCTTTCAGGGGGCGAAGGAAAAACTGTTTTTT
. | TRBJ2-7 | TRBV7-2 | TRBD2 | CASSLTLAGGEQYF | TGTGCCAGCAGCTTAACCCTAGCGGGAGGCGAGCAGTACTTC
. | TRBJ1-3 | TRBV6-1 | . | CASSEGGGNTIYF | TGTGCCAGCTCCGAGGGAGGTGGAAACACCATATATTTT
. | TRBJ2-2 | TRBV7-9 | . | CASSFFSNTGELFF | TGTGCCAGCAGCTTTTTTAGCAACACCGGGGAGCTGTTTTTT